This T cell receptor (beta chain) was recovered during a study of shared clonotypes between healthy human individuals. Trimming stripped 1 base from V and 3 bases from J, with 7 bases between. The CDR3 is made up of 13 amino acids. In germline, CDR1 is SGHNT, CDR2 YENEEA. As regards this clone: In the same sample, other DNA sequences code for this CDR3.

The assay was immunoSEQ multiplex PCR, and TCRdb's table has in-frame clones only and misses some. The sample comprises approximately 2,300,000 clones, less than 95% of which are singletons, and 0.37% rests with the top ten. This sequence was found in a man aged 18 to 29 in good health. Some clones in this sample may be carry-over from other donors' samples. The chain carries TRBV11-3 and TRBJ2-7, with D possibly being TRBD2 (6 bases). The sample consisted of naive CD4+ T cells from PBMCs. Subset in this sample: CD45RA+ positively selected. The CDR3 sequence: CASSLGRGYEQYF. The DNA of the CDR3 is TGTGCCAGCAGCTTAGGGCGGGGCTACGAGCAGTACTTC.